A selection of T cell receptor beta chains follows, all from one sample in a study of blood T cell repertoires in COVID-19. Here immunoSEQ multiplex PCR was the method, and the copy in TCRdb shows in-frame clones only, minus some. Of 55,000 to 65,000 clones listed, more than 75% are singletons. Source material: peripheral blood. Every receptor here comes from a human donor in a cohort sampled during active COVID-19. The CDR3 runs from the conserved cysteine through the conserved F or W. A D gene is named only where the DNA matches it firmly. Clone size is not always given. Where it is, it says once, few, many or a class for expanded clones.

J,size,length,V,D,DNA,CDR3
TRBJ2-1,NA,12,TRBV19,TRBD2,TGTGCCAGCCAGCGGGGGACGAATGAGCAGTTCTTC,CASQRGTNEQFF
TRBJ2-3,NA,15,TRBV10-2,NA,TGCGCCAGCAGTGAGTTCAGGAGGACCACAGATACGCAGTATTTT,CASSEFRRTTDTQYF
TRBJ2-2,NA,15,TRBV2,NA,TGTGCCAGCAGTGAGAGCAGGGCCGGCACCGGGGAGCTGTTTTTT,CASSESRAGTGELFF
TRBJ1-2,NA,13,TRBV2,TRBD1,TGTGCCAGCAGGGGACAGGGGGGTTATGGCTACACCTTC,CASRGQGGYGYTF
TRBJ2-7,NA,13,TRBV2,NA,TGTGCCAGCAGTCGACTTCAGCTCTACGAGCAGTACTTC,CASSRLQLYEQYF
TRBJ1-2,NA,15,TRBV5-4,TRBD1,TGTGCCAGCAGCTTCAGACAGGGATCTAACTATGGCTACACCTTC,CASSFRQGSNYGYTF
TRBJ1-6,NA,14,TRBV3-1/TRBV3-2,NA,TGTGCCAGCAGCCAAGGGTCGGGTGGTTCACCCCTCCACTTT,CASSQGSGGSPLHF
TRBJ2-2,NA,17,TRBV18,TRBD1,TGTGCCAGCTCACCACCTCAGGGACAGGGGGCAACCGGGGAGCTGTTTTTT,CASSPPQGQGATGELFF
TRBJ1-4,NA,15,TRBV6-5,NA,TGTGCCAGCAGGAAAATCCCGCGGGCCAATGAAAAACTGTTTTTT,CASRKIPRANEKLFF
TRBJ2-7,NA,13,TRBV10-2,NA,TGCGCCAGCACATTCGGGTCCTCCTACGAGCAGTACTTC,CASTFGSSYEQYF
TRBJ1-1,NA,13,TRBV10-3,NA,TGTGCCATCATGGGCTACAGTGACACTGAAGCTTTCTTT,CAIMGYSDTEAFF
TRBJ1-1,few,13,TRBV6-1,NA,TGTGCCAGCAGTGAAGCGCTTCAGGTATCAGCTTTCTTT,CASSEALQVSAFF
TRBJ2-7,NA,15,TRBV3-1/TRBV3-2,NA,TGTGCCAGCAGCCAAGTAGGAGGGGCCTCCTACGAGCAGTACTTC,CASSQVGGASYEQYF
TRBJ2-5,NA,16,TRBV2,NA,TGTGCCAGCAGTGAAGCGCTTGGCAGGGAATCAGAGACCCAGTACTTC,CASSEALGRESETQYF
TRBJ2-7,NA,15,TRBV5-4,NA,TGTGCCAGCAGCACCGGACGGGGGAGCTCCTACGAGCAGTACTTC,CASSTGRGSSYEQYF
TRBJ2-5,once,16,TRBV6-6,TRBD2,TGTGCCAGCAGTTACGTGAAGACTAGCATCTCAGAGACCCAGTACTTC,CASSYVKTSISETQYF
TRBJ2-5,NA,14,TRBV6-4,NA,TGTGCCAGCAGTGACCTAGCTAATCAAGAGGCCCAGTACTTC,CASSDLANQEAQYF
TRBJ2-2,NA,16,TRBV2,NA,TGTGCCAGCAATCCCACGGGATCGGGGAGCACCGGGGAGCTGTTTTTT,CASNPTGSGSTGELFF
TRBJ2-2,NA,18,TRBV11-2,TRBD2,TGTGCCAGCAGCCTACAAGGGACTAGCGGGGGAGGAGCCGGGGAGCTGTTTTTT,CASSLQGTSGGGAGELFF
TRBJ2-7,NA,16,TRBV3-1/TRBV3-2,NA,TGTGCCAGCAGCCAGACACAGGGTGCACCGCCCTACGAGCAGTACTTC,CASSQTQGAPPYEQYF
TRBJ2-6,NA,15,TRBV6-5,NA,TGTGCCAGCAGGCCCGGGGGCTCTGGGGCCAACGTCCTGACTTTC,CASRPGGSGANVLTF
TRBJ1-6,NA,13,TRBV5-6,NA,TGTGCCAGCAGCGCAACGGGAGAATCACCCCTCCACTTT,CASSATGESPLHF
TRBJ1-5,NA,15,TRBV3-1/TRBV3-2,NA,TGTGCCAGCAGCCAAGGTCACGGGAGGAATCAGCCCCAGCATTTT,CASSQGHGRNQPQHF
TRBJ1-1,NA,15,TRBV9,NA,TGTGCCAGCAGCTCACAGGTGTCCATGAACACTGAAGCTTTCTTT,CASSSQVSMNTEAFF